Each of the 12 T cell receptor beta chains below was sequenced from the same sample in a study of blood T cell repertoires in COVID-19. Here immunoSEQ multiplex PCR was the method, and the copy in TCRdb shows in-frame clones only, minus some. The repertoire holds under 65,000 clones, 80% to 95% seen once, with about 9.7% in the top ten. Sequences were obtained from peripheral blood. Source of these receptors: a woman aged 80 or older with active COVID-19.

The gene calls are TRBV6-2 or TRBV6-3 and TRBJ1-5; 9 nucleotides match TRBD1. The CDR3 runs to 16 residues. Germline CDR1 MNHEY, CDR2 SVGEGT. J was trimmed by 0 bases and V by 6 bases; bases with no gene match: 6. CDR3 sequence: CASSPTGGFSNQPQHF. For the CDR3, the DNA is TGTGCCAGCAGCCCTACAGGGGGCTTTAGCAATCAGCCCCAGCATTTT.

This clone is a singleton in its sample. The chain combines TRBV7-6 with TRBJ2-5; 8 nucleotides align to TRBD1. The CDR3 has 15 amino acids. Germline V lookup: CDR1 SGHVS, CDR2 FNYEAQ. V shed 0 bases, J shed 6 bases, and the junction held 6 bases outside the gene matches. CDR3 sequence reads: CASSLASAGGKTQYF. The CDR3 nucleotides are TGTGCCAGCAGCTTAGCGTCGGCAGGGGGCAAGACCCAGTACTTC.

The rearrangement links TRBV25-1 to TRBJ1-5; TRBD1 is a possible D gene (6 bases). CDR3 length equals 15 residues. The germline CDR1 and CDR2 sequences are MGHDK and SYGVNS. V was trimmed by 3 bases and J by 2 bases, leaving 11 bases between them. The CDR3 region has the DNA TGTGCCAGCAGTGAGGCCAGGGGCGGCAATCAGCCCCAGCATTTT. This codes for CASSEARGGNQPQHF.

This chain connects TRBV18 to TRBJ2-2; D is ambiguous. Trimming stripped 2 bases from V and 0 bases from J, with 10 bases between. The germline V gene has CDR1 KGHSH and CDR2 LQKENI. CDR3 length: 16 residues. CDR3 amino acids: CASSPARATNTGELFF. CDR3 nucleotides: TGTGCCAGCTCACCAGCTCGCGCAACGAACACCGGGGAGCTGTTTTTT.

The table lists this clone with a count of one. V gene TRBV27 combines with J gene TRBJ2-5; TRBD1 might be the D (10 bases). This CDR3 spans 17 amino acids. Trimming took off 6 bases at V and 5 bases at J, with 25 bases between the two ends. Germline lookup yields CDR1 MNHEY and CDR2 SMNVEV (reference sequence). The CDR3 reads CASSRARLADRGETQYF. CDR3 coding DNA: TGTGCCAGCAGCCGAGCCCGACTAGCGGACAGGGGGGAGACCCAGTACTTC.

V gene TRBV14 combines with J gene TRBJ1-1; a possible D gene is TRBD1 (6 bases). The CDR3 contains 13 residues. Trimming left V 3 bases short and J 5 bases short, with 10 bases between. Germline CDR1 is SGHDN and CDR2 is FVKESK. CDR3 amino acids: CASSHQGRTEAFF. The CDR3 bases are TGTGCCAGCAGCCACCAGGGGCGGACTGAAGCTTTCTTT.

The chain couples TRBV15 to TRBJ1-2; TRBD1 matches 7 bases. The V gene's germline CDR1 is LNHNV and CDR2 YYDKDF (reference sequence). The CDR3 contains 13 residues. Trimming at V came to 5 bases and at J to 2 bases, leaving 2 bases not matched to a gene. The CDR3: CATSGQANYGYTF. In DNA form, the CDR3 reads TGTGCCACCAGCGGACAGGCGAACTATGGCTACACCTTC.

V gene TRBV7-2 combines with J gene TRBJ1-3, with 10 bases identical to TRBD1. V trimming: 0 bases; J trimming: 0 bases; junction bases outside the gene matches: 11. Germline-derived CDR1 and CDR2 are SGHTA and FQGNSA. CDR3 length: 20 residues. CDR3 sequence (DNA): TGTGCCAGCAGCTTAGCGCCGCGGACAGGGGGTATTCTCTCTGGAAACACCATATATTTT. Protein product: CASSLAPRTGGILSGNTIYF.

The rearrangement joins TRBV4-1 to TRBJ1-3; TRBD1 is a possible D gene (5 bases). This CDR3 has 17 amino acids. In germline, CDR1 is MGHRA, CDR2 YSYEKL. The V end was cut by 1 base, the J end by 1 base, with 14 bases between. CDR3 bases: TGCGCCAGCAGCCAAGGGCGGCAGGGCTTATCTGGAAACACCATATATTTT. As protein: CASSQGRQGLSGNTIYF.

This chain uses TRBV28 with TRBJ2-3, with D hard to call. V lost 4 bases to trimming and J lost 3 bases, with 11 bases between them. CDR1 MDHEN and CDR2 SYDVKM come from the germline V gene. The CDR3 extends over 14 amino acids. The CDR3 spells CASSSRRVTDTQYF. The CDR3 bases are TGTGCCAGCAGTTCCCGTAGAGTTACAGATACGCAGTATTTT.

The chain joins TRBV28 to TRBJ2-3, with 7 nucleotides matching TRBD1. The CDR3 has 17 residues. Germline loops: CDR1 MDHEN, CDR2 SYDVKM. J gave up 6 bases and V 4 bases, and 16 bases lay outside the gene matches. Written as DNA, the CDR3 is TGTGCCAGCAGTTCCCCGGGACAGAAAACCCTTTTGGATACGCAGTATTTT. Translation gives CASSSPGQKTLLDTQYF.

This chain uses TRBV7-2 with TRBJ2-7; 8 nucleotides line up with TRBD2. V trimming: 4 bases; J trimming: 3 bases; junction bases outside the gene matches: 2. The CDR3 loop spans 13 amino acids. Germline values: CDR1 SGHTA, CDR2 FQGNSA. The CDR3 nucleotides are TGTGCCAGCAGCTCGACTAGCGACTACGAGCAGTACTTC. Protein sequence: CASSSTSDYEQYF.